The 18 T cell receptor beta chains given below trace back to one sample, sequenced in a study of shared clonotypes between healthy human individuals. The method was immunoSEQ multiplex PCR; TCRdb's version includes in-frame clones alone and lacks a portion of them. This sample has around 720,000 clones, with approximately 73% found just once. The source material was memory CD4+ T cells sorted from blood. The subset: CD45RA-negative fraction. The receptors were sampled from a woman aged 25 to 39 in good health.

The rearrangement joins TRBV10-3 to TRBJ1-5; D call uncertain. CDR1 and CDR2 (germline): ENHRY, SYGVKD. Trimming pared 0 bases from V and 5 bases from J, leaving 2 bases between. The CDR3 is 12 amino acids. The CDR3 spells CAISESDQPQHF. The CDR3 coding sequence is TGTGCCATCAGTGAGTCAGATCAGCCCCAGCATTTT.

About this clone itself: Other DNA sequences in the same sample also yield this CDR3. This chain uses TRBV10-3 with TRBJ1-5, with D tentatively TRBD1 (6 bases). CDR3 length equals 13 residues. V was pared by 6 bases and J by 1 base, with 7 bases between. Germline-derived CDR1 and CDR2 are ENHRY and SYGVKD. The CDR3 loop reads CAIRGQSNQPQHF. CDR3 bases: TGTGCCATCAGAGGACAGAGCAATCAGCCCCAGCATTTT.

This clone has at least ten counts. CDR3: CASSLDRASNQPQHF. In DNA form, the CDR3 reads TGTGCCAGCAGCTTGGACAGGGCTAGCAATCAGCCCCAGCATTTT. The chain joins TRBV11-3 to TRBJ1-5; TRBD1 matches 8 bases. Germline assignment: CDR1 SGHNT and CDR2 YENEEA. CDR3 length: 15 residues. The V and J ends lost 3 bases and 0 bases, in that order; junction bases with no gene match: 1.

This clone was observed once. The chain employs TRBV11-2 and TRBJ1-1; 7 bases agree with TRBD1. Germline CDR1 SGHAT, CDR2 FQNNGV. The J segment lost 4 bases and the V segment lost 1 base, leaving 6 bases of the junction unmatched. The CDR3 consists of 15 residues. CDR3 coding DNA: TGTGCCAGCAGCTTAGTAGAGGGGGCAGTCACTGAAGCTTTCTTT. It translates to CASSLVEGAVTEAFF.

This chain links TRBV19 with TRBJ2-3; 9 bases are a match to TRBD1. V dropped 5 bases and J dropped 2; count of bases not matched to a gene: 11. The CDR3 has 17 residues. Germline lookup yields CDR1 LNHDA and CDR2 SQIVND (reference sequence). CDR3 sequence (DNA): TGTGCCAGTAGTGGGAGATCCGGGACAGGGTTCACAGATACGCAGTATTTT. Protein: CASSGRSGTGFTDTQYF. Together with reference TRBV19 and TRBJ2-3, the CDR3 gives the full variable domain: DGGITQSPKYLFRKEGQNVTLSCEQNLNHDAMYWYRQDPGQGLRLIYYSQIVNDFQKGDIAEGYSVSREKKESFPLTVTSAQKNPTAFYLCASSGRSGTGFTDTQYFGPGTRLTVL.

The chain is built from TRBV5-1 and TRBJ1-3; D gene unclear. Germline CDR1 and CDR2: SGHRS and YFSETQ. Trimming took off 5 bases at V and 0 bases at J, with 9 bases between the two ends. This CDR3 has 14 amino acids. Written as DNA, the CDR3 is TGCGCCAGCAGGGGCGGTATCTCTGGAAACACCATATATTTT. Encoded protein: CASRGGISGNTIYF.

The J gene is TRBJ2-1, the V gene TRBV27; D gene uncertain. The V end was cut by 0 bases, the J end by 3 bases, with 3 bases between. There are 13 residues in the CDR3. CDR1 MNHEY and CDR2 SMNVEV come from the germline V gene (reference sequence). CDR3 in DNA: TGTGCCAGCAGTTTATCGCTCTACAATGAGCAGTTCTTC. Translated, it gives CASSLSLYNEQFF.

This clone has ten or more counts. CDR3 coding DNA: TGTGCCAGCGCGACAGCGGCGTGGGTGGAGGGCTACACCTTC. Amino acids: CASATAAWVEGYTF. The chain employs TRBV5-5 and TRBJ1-2; D is possibly TRBD1 (5 bases). The V and J ends lost 7 bases and 8 bases respectively, with 21 bases between them. CDR1 and CDR2 (germline): SGHKS, YYEKEE (reference sequence). The CDR3 consists of 14 residues.

V is TRBV5-1 and J is TRBJ2-1; 10 bases fit TRBD2. V trimming: 7 bases; J trimming: 3 bases; junction bases outside the gene matches: 7. This CDR3 has 15 amino acids. Germline CDR1 reads SGHRS; CDR2 reads YFSETQ. The CDR3 sequence is CASATSSGGYNEQFF. The CDR3 DNA sequence: TGCGCCAGCGCTACCTCTAGCGGGGGCTACAATGAGCAGTTCTTC.

V is TRBV7-8 and J is TRBJ2-3; tentatively, D is TRBD1 (6 bases). V lost 1 base, J lost 10 bases, and 15 bases lay in between. CDR3 length: 14 amino acids. Germline CDR1 reads SGHVS; CDR2 reads FQNEAQ. DNA of the CDR3: TGTGCCAGCAGCTTAGTACAGGGTTGGTCTCCGCAGTATTTT. As protein: CASSLVQGWSPQYF.

J is TRBJ2-1 and V is TRBV5-4; the D is unclear. Between the trimmed V and J ends, which lost 5 bases and 10 bases, there was a span of 13 bases. The length of the CDR3 is 12 residues. Germline CDR1 SGHNT, CDR2 YYREEE (reference sequence). The CDR3 DNA reads as TGTGCCAGCAGTCGGCCTTTAGGCGAGCAGTTCTTC. Amino acid sequence: CASSRPLGEQFF. Filled out from reference TRBV5-4 and TRBJ2-1, the complete variable domain reads ETGVTQSPTHLIKTRGQQVTLRCSSQSGHNTVSWYQQALGQGPQFIFQYYREEENGRGNFPPRFSGLQFPNYSSELNVNALELDDSALYLCASSRPLGEQFFGPGTRLTVL.

The count of this clone is one. The rearrangement links TRBV11-2 to TRBJ1-1, with TRBD1 as a possible D gene (6 bases). The CDR3 loop spans 14 amino acids. Per germline, CDR1 SGHAT and CDR2 FQNNGV. Trimming removed 5 bases at V and 5 bases at J, with 15 bases between. The CDR3 nucleotides are TGTGCCAGCAGCCTCGACCAAGGGGGAACTGAAGCTTTCTTT. Residues: CASSLDQGGTEAFF.

For this clone: The sample carries other DNA sequences with the same CDR3. The V call is TRBV2, the J call TRBJ2-1; 11 bases are shared with TRBD2. V trimming: 5 bases; J trimming: 7 bases; junction bases outside the gene matches: 4. This CDR3 spans 14 amino acids. Per the germline V gene, CDR1 is SNHLY and CDR2 is FYNNEI. In DNA form, the CDR3 reads TGTGCCAGCAGTCGACTAGCGGGGATAAATGAGCAGTTCTTC. It translates to CASSRLAGINEQFF. The full variable domain, its missing parts supplied by reference TRBV2 and TRBJ2-1, is EPEVTQTPSHQVTQMGQEVILRCVPISNHLYFYWYRQILGQKVEFLVSFYNNEISEKSEIFDDQFSVERPDGSNFTLKIRSTKLEDSAMYFCASSRLAGINEQFFGPGTRLTVL.

The genes are TRBV2 and TRBJ2-3; TRBD2 agrees at 9 bases. The V gene end was trimmed by 5 bases and the J gene end by 6 bases; junction bases not matched to a gene: 18. Germline values: CDR1 SNHLY, CDR2 FYNNEI. The CDR3 extends over 18 amino acids. In DNA form, the CDR3 reads TGTGCCAGCAGTCCAAGGGGTCCTAGCGGGGATTTGGGGGATACGCAGTATTTT. It is translated as CASSPRGPSGDLGDTQYF.

The V call is TRBV2, the J call TRBJ2-1, with a possible D match to TRBD2 (6 bases). V was trimmed by 2 bases and J by 5 bases, leaving 13 bases between them. The CDR3 is 15 amino acids. In germline, CDR1 is SNHLY, CDR2 FYNNEI. CDR3: CASSEMGLLNNEQFF. Here the CDR3 DNA reads TGTGCCAGCAGTGAAATGGGACTTCTAAACAATGAGCAGTTCTTC.

Comments on this clone: The sample contains more than one DNA sequence encoding this CDR3. This sequence joins TRBV30 and TRBJ1-5; a weak D match, TRBD1 (5 bases). Germline CDR1 reads GTSNPN; CDR2 reads SVGIG (reference sequence). The CDR3 sequence is 13 residues long. V was pared by 1 base and J by 4 bases, with 8 bases between. This chain's CDR3 is CAWSGGGNQPQHF. CDR3 DNA sequence: TGTGCCTGGAGTGGGGGGGGGAATCAGCCCCAGCATTTT.

The chain combines TRBV14 with TRBJ1-3; 7 positions agree with TRBD1. The germline CDR1 and CDR2 sequences are SGHDN and FVKESK. The CDR3 covers 15 residues. With 8 bases clipped from V and 4 bases from J, the junction kept 11 bases outside the gene matches. CDR3 bases: TGTGCCAGCTCCCAACCCCAGGGGGTCGGAAACACCATATATTTT. This sequence encodes CASSQPQGVGNTIYF.

V usage is TRBV28 and J usage is TRBJ1-4; D gene ambiguous. Germline V gene lookup returns CDR1 MDHEN and CDR2 SYDVKM. The ends were cut back, 2 bases at V and 7 bases at J, with 11 bases in the middle. The CDR3 is 14 residues long. CDR3 in amino acids: CASSLIGGSEKLFF. The CDR3 DNA is TGTGCCAGCAGTTTAATCGGAGGGAGTGAAAAACTGTTTTTT.